This T cell receptor beta chain was sequenced for a study of T cell repertoires in cytomegalovirus infection. About the study: CMV infection plus the matching HLA type was flagged by public TCR beta signatures.

TCRdb fed the reads into MiXCR, producing one record per CDR3 protein. The sample has some 100,000 distinct CDR3 sequences, more than 20% seen once. Per germline, CDR1 ENHRY and CDR2 SYGVKD. This CDR3 is built from 15 residues. Between the trimmed V and J ends, which lost 2 bases and 6 bases, there was a span of 15 bases. V and J are TRBV10-3 and TRBJ2-3, with a tentative D call TRBD2 (6 bases). The sample comprised CD8+ T cells from PBMCs. The origin of this receptor is a human donor in good health (CMV status not recorded). Some clones in this sample may be carry-over from other donors' samples. This CDR3 reads CAISEATRGTDTQYF. The CDR3 nucleotides are TGTGCCATCAGTGAGGCGACTAGAGGGACCGATACGCAGTATTTT.